Sequencing of this T cell receptor beta chain was carried out in a study of cytomegalovirus exposure and HLA in healthy donors. The study's findings and limits: A later analysis linked a missense DCLRE1C variant to TCR beta V- and J-gene trimming.

Comment on this clone: No antigen is known for it.

Germline V gene lookup returns CDR1 MNHNY and CDR2 SVGAGI (reference sequence). The CDR3 has 11 residues. V dropped 9 bases and J dropped 0 bases, with 5 bases sitting between them. PCR involved 60 Vbeta and 13 Jbeta primers. Data came from immunoSEQ multiplex PCR; TCRdb stores just in-frame clones and leaves some out. The repertoire includes 200,000 to 250,000 clones, about 74% of them detected once, and under 2% sits in the top ten. This clonotype originated in a young woman in good health and CMV-seronegative. The chain recombines TRBV6-6 with TRBJ1-1; D is unclear. Source material: PBMCs. CDR3 residues: CASYMNTEAFF. The CDR3 DNA is TGTGCCAGTTATATGAACACTGAAGCTTTCTTT.